These 10 T cell receptor beta chains share one sample of origin, sequenced in a study of T cells in women clearing cervical HPV infection. Assay used: immunoSEQ multiplex PCR; TCRdb lists only in-frame clones, some missing. The listing contains tens of thousands of clones. The sequenced sample consisted of blood buffy coat. These receptors were taken from a woman between 18 and 75 years old with a cervical HPV16 infection that either progressed to CIN3+ or cleared (not recorded which).

With respect to this clone: From the germline J gene comes the end of the CDR3, since the read stops 3 residues before it. The rearrangement uses TRBV2 and TRBJ2-7, with D unresolved. The V gene's germline CDR1 is SNHLY and CDR2 FYNNEI. CDR3 size: 12 residues. V dropped 4 bases and J dropped 3 bases, with 7 bases sitting between them. CDR3 bases read: TGTGCCAGCAGTGGGGCAGGCTACGAG. Residues: CASSGAGYE. The full CDR3 protein is CASSGAGYEQYF.

A remark on this clone: Read data end 3 residues before the CDR3 end; the end is taken from the germline J gene. The chain is built from TRBV7-9 and TRBJ2-7; 7 bases align to TRBD1. The CDR3 is made up of 13 amino acids. Germline loops: CDR1 SEHNR, CDR2 FQNEAQ (reference sequence). V dropped 9 bases and J dropped 2; count of bases not matched to a gene: 7. CDR3 loop: CASNNRGPYEQYF. The part of the CDR3 DNA that was read is TGTGCCAGTAATAACAGGGGACCCTACGAG.

For this clone: The read comes to an end 3 residues before the CDR3 does, leaving the germline J gene to fill in the end. The chain carries TRBV5-1 and TRBJ1-4; D is perhaps TRBD1 (5 bases). The CDR3 is made up of 16 amino acids. V lost 2 bases and J 1 base, leaving 12 bases between the germline ends. Looked up from germline, CDR1 is SGHRS and CDR2 is YFSETQ. The part of the CDR3 DNA that was read is TGCGCCAGCAGCTTCCAAGCCAGGGAAACTAATGAAAAA. Translated: CASSFQARETNEK. The full CDR3 is CASSFQARETNEKLFF.

Regarding this clone: The CDR3 extends 3 residues past the end of the read, so its final part is completed from the germline J gene. The gene calls are TRBV20-1 and TRBJ1-1, with 9 positions matching TRBD1. J lost 0 bases, V lost 5 bases, and 7 bases had no gene match. CDR3 length: 15 amino acids. Germline V gene sequence: CDR1 DFQATT, CDR2 SNEGSKA (reference sequence). CDR3: CSAPEGTGMNTEAFF. CDR3 DNA (partial): TGCAGTGCTCCGGAGGGGACAGGGATGAACACTGAA.

Details on this clone: The read halts 3 residues ahead of the CDR3 end, with the missing end drawn from the germline J gene. The chain recombines TRBV18 with TRBJ1-4, with D possibly TRBD1 on 5 matching bases. The length of the CDR3 is 14 residues. CDR1 is KGHSH and CDR2 is LQKENI in the germline V gene. Partial CDR3 DNA: TGTGCCAGCTCACCGGCGGGGGATAATTCACCA. It is translated as CASSPAGDNSP. In full, the CDR3 reads CASSPAGDNSPLFF.

With respect to this clone: The read terminates 3 residues before the CDR3 end, so the remaining end is supplied by the germline J gene. V and J are TRBV28 and TRBJ2-7; D perhaps matches TRBD1 (5 bases). The CDR3 sequence is 14 residues long. The germline V and J ends were trimmed by 4 bases and 2 bases, with 12 bases remaining between them. CDR1 is MDHEN, CDR2 SYDVKM, per germline. The CDR3 region is CASSYNRPPYEQYF. Partial CDR3 DNA: TGTGCCAGCAGTTATAACAGGCCCCCCTACGAG. The full variable domain, completed using reference TRBV28 and TRBJ2-7, is DVKVTQSSRYLVKRTGEKVFLECVQDMDHENMFWYRQDPGLGLRLIYFSYDVKMKEKGDIPEGYSVSREKKERFSLILESASTNQTSMYLCASSYNRPPYEQYFGPGTRLTVT.

In the case of this clone: Read coverage stops 3 residues before the CDR3 terminus; the germline J gene supplies the remainder. This rearrangement joins TRBV2 to TRBJ1-2, with a possible D match to TRBD1 (5 bases). The CDR3 is 16 amino acids. The germline gives CDR1 SNHLY, CDR2 FYNNEI. CDR3 amino acids: CASSELAHGVGGGYTF. CDR3 bases read: TGTGCCAGCAGTGAATTAGCGCACGGGGTTGGGGGGGGC. Combining the CDR3 with reference TRBV2 and TRBJ1-2 gives the whole variable domain EPEVTQTPSHQVTQMGQEVILRCVPISNHLYFYWYRQILGQKVEFLVSFYNNEISEKSEIFDDQFSVERPDGSNFTLKIRSTKLEDSAMYFCASSELAHGVGGGYTFGSGTRLTVV.

The part of the CDR3 DNA that was read is TGTGCCAGCAGCGTGACAGGTGCCACTGAA. This gives the protein CASSVTGATE. The CDR3 reads in full as CASSVTGATEAFF. The rearrangement links TRBV5-5 to TRBJ1-1; perhaps TRBD1 as D (6 bases). The observed sequence ends 3 residues before the CDR3 terminus, with the missing tail filled in from the germline J gene. CDR1 and CDR2 from the germline V gene are SGHKS and YYEKEE (reference sequence). This CDR3 is 13 amino acids long. V was cut by 4 bases and J by 4 bases, with 11 bases left in between.

As to this clone: Read sequence stops 3 residues before the CDR3 end, and the germline J gene provides the missing end. This chain joins TRBV6-4 and TRBJ1-1; D is uncertain. In germline, CDR1 is MRHNA, CDR2 SNTAGT. The CDR3 is made up of 14 amino acids. The V end lost 3 bases, the J end lost 1 base, and 9 bases lay between the germline ends. The part of the CDR3 DNA that was read is TGTGCCAGCAGTGATGGCACCAAGAACACTGAA. It translates to CASSDGTKNTE. The entire CDR3 protein is CASSDGTKNTEAFF.

For this clone: The CDR3 end lies 3 residues beyond the end of the read and is filled in from the germline J gene. The chain links TRBV20-1 to TRBJ1-2; D possibly corresponds to TRBD1 (5 bases). Germline V gives CDR1 DFQATT, CDR2 SNEGSKA (reference sequence). CDR3 length: 14 residues. Trimming shortened V by 0 bases and J by 2 bases, and 10 bases separated the two germline ends. CDR3 sequence: CSARDHGGNYGYTF. The CDR3 DNA, read in part, is TGCAGTGCTAGAGATCACGGGGGAAACTATGGC.